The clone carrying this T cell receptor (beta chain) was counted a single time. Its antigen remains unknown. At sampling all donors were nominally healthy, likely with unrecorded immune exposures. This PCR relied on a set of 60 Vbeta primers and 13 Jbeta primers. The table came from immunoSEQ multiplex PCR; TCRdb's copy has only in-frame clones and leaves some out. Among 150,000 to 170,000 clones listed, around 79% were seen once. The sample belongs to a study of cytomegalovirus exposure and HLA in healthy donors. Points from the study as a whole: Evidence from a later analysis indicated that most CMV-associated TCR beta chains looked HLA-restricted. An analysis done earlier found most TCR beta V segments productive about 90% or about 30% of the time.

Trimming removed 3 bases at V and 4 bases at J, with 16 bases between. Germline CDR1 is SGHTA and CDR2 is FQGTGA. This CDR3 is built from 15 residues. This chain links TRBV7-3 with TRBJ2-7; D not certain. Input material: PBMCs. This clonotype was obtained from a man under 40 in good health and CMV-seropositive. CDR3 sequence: CASSFSSEWQYEQYF. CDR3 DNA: TGTGCCAGCAGCTTTTCCTCGGAGTGGCAATACGAGCAGTACTTC. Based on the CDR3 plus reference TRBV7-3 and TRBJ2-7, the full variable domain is GAGVSQTPSNKVTEKGKYVELRCDPISGHTALYWYRQSLGQGPEFLIYFQGTGAADDSGLPNDRFFAVRPEGSVSTLKIQRTERGDSAVYLCASSFSSEWQYEQYFGPGTRLTVT.